This is a list of T cell receptor beta chains from one sample in a study of blood T cell repertoires in COVID-19. Only in-frame clones appear in the TCRdb table, and some are missing; sequencing was by immunoSEQ multiplex PCR. The repertoire holds roughly 250,000 clones, 83% seen once, with about 3.9% in the top ten. Sequenced sample: PBMCs or T cells enriched from blood (not recorded which). The receptors derive from a woman in her 40s who had been exposed to COVID-19. Both conserved end residues are part of each CDR3. D genes are given only for firm matches. Rows give clone size only sometimes, using once, few, many, or a class for an expanded clone.

TRBJ2-5,TRBD2,NA,TRBV13,TGTGCCAGCAGCATCAGAGCGGGGGGCCTCCAAGAGACCCAGTACTTC,CASSIRAGGLQETQYF
TRBJ2-7,NA,NA,TRBV19,TGTGCCAGTAGTATGGGCAGACTACCCGCCTCCTACGAGCAGTACTTC,CASSMGRLPASYEQYF
TRBJ2-7,NA,NA,TRBV5-6,TGTGCCAGCAGCTTACGGACAGCCCTCGAGCAGTACTTC,CASSLRTALEQYF
TRBJ1-6,NA,few,TRBV6-5,TGTGCCAGCAGTTACATGGGCCCACCTAATTCACCCCTCCACTTT,CASSYMGPPNSPLHF
TRBJ2-5,TRBD2,NA,TRBV2,TGTGCCTCGTACCTTTCGCGGGGGCAAGAGACCCAGTACTTC,CASYLSRGQETQYF
TRBJ1-1,TRBD1,NA,TRBV28,TGTGCCAGCAACGACAGGGGGGCCCCAGCTTTCTTT,CASNDRGAPAFF
TRBJ1-1,NA,once,TRBV11-1,TGTGCCAGCAGCGCTACCCTGAACACTGAAGCTTTCTTT,CASSATLNTEAFF
TRBJ2-3,TRBD2,NA,TRBV7-2,TGTGCCAGCAGCTTAGAGCCTAGCGGTACTAGCACAGATACGCAGTATTTT,CASSLEPSGTSTDTQYF
TRBJ2-3,TRBD1,NA,TRBV7-3,TGTGCCAGCAGCCGACAGGGGGCTAGCACAGATACGCAGTATTTT,CASSRQGASTDTQYF
TRBJ2-5,NA,NA,TRBV7-7,TGTGCTAGCAGCTTATGGGGGCTCCAAGAGACCCAGTACTTC,CASSLWGLQETQYF
TRBJ1-1,NA,NA,TRBV28,TGTGCCAGCAGCCCAGCCCGGGGTGGGAGCACTGAAGCTTTCTTT,CASSPARGGSTEAFF
TRBJ2-7,TRBD1,NA,TRBV19,TGTGCCAGTAGTATGGCTGGAGGGACAGGCCCCTACGAGCAGTACTTC,CASSMAGGTGPYEQYF
TRBJ1-4,NA,NA,TRBV28,TGTGCCAGCAGTCCCCCGATCGGGGGAACGGATGAAAAACTGTTTTTT,CASSPPIGGTDEKLFF
TRBJ2-3,NA,NA,TRBV27,TGTGCCAGCAGTCCAAACTACCCAGATACGCAGTATTTT,CASSPNYPDTQYF
TRBJ1-4,NA,NA,TRBV5-8,TGTGCCAGCAGTTCTCCGATCCGGGTTGAGGGTGAAAAACTGTTTTTT,CASSSPIRVEGEKLFF
TRBJ1-1,NA,once,TRBV7-2,TGTGCCAGCAGCTTAGTCGGAGGGGTACTGAACACTGAAGCTTTCTTT,CASSLVGGVLNTEAFF
TRBJ1-6,TRBD1,NA,TRBV10-1,TGCGCCAACCCAGGGACAGGGGGCTCCTATAATTCACCCCTCCACTTT,CANPGTGGSYNSPLHF
TRBJ2-7,NA,NA,TRBV10-3,TGTGCCATCAGTGAACATCGAGGGCTCGAGCAGTACTTC,CAISEHRGLEQYF
TRBJ2-1,TRBD2,NA,TRBV2,TGTGCCAGCAAGGGCGGGGGGTTGGATGAGCAGTTCTTC,CASKGGGLDEQFF
TRBJ1-2,NA,NA,TRBV9,TGTGCCAGCAGCGTAAGCCAGGGCGGCGGCTACACCTTC,CASSVSQGGGYTF
TRBJ1-4,TRBD1,NA,TRBV9,TGTGCCAGCACCCAGGGGGTACAAAAGAATGAAAAACTGTTTTTT,CASTQGVQKNEKLFF
TRBJ2-7,TRBD2,NA,TRBV9,TGTGCCAGCAGCGTCGGACTAGCGGGGGGGCTCTACGAGCAGTACTTC,CASSVGLAGGLYEQYF
TRBJ2-2,TRBD2,few,TRBV6-2/TRBV6-3,TGTGCCAGCAGTTACTTCGGGGGGGCCACCGGGGAGCTGTTTTTT,CASSYFGGATGELFF
TRBJ2-7,NA,NA,TRBV20-1,TGCAGTGCTAGTACTAGTTCGAGGGGGGAGCAGTACTTC,CSASTSSRGEQYF
TRBJ2-7,TRBD1,NA,TRBV7-9,TGTGCCAGCAGCCCCCGACAGGGGGCGGGCGAGCAGTACTTC,CASSPRQGAGEQYF
TRBJ1-2,TRBD1,NA,TRBV10-1,TGCGCCAGTCAGACAGGGGGCAAATCTAACTATGGCTACACCTTC,CASQTGGKSNYGYTF
TRBJ1-2,TRBD1,NA,TRBV27,TGTGCCAGCAGTTTGACAGGGGGCGCAGGGGGCTACACCTTC,CASSLTGGAGGYTF
TRBJ1-3,NA,NA,TRBV6-5,TGTGCCAGCAGTTACTCGACCCGAGGAGGTGGAAACACCATATATTTT,CASSYSTRGGGNTIYF
TRBJ2-7,NA,NA,TRBV27,TGTGCCAGCAGTTTTGGACCGAACGGGGGCGAGCAGTACTTC,CASSFGPNGGEQYF
TRBJ2-1,TRBD2,few,TRBV27,TGTGCCAGCAACCCGGGACTACTCTACAATGAGCAGTTCTTC,CASNPGLLYNEQFF
TRBJ2-7,TRBD1,NA,TRBV5-1,TGCGCCAGCAGCTTCGGGACAGACTACGAGCAGTACTTC,CASSFGTDYEQYF
TRBJ1-2,NA,NA,TRBV2,TGTGCCAGCAGTTCCTTCGACACCTTCTATGGCTACACCTTC,CASSSFDTFYGYTF
TRBJ1-5,NA,once,TRBV7-2,TGTGCCAGCAGCTTAGCCCTGGAGCGGCCCCAGCATTTT,CASSLALERPQHF
TRBJ2-6,NA,NA,TRBV28,TGTGCCAGCAGTTTAAGGGGATCGGGGGCCAACGTCCTGACTTTC,CASSLRGSGANVLTF
TRBJ1-1,NA,NA,TRBV28,TGTGCCAGCACCGAACAGATCGAACAGGGTGAAGCTTTCTTT,CASTEQIEQGEAFF
TRBJ2-5,TRBD2,NA,TRBV15,TGTGCCACCAGCAGAAGCGGGGGAGGGGAGCAAGAGACCCAGTACTTC,CATSRSGGGEQETQYF
TRBJ1-5,TRBD1,NA,TRBV3-1/TRBV3-2,TGTGCCAGCAGCCCGGACAGGGCGGGTGGCAATCAGCCCCAGCATTTT,CASSPDRAGGNQPQHF
TRBJ2-1,TRBD2,NA,TRBV6-2/TRBV6-3,TGTGCCAGCAGTTACTCGGGACTAGGGCTTCGCTCCTACAATGAGCAGTTCTTC,CASSYSGLGLRSYNEQFF
TRBJ1-5,TRBD1,few,TRBV2,TGTGCCAGCAGTGGACAGGGGGCGCATCAGCCCCAGCATTTT,CASSGQGAHQPQHF
TRBJ1-2,NA,NA,TRBV6-5,TGTGCCAGCAGTTACGAGAGCGACTATGGCTACACCTTC,CASSYESDYGYTF
TRBJ1-1,NA,once,TRBV5-5,TGTGCCAGCATTTCAGGAACTCTGAACACTGAAGCTTTCTTT,CASISGTLNTEAFF
TRBJ1-5,NA,NA,TRBV29-1,TGCAGCGTCGCCACGGGGTTCGATCGGGATCAGCCCCAGCATTTT,CSVATGFDRDQPQHF
TRBJ1-1,NA,NA,TRBV6-1,TGTGCCAGCAGTGAGTTGGGGGGCACTGAAGCTTTCTTT,CASSELGGTEAFF
TRBJ1-3,TRBD1,NA,TRBV5-1,TGCGCCAGCAGCTCGGAACCGGGACAGTTCTCTGGAAACACCATATATTTT,CASSSEPGQFSGNTIYF
TRBJ1-6,TRBD1,NA,TRBV2,TGTGCCAGCAGTTTAGACAGGGGGAACTATAATTCACCCCTCCACTTT,CASSLDRGNYNSPLHF
TRBJ2-1,TRBD1,NA,TRBV5-6,TGTGCCAGCAGCTTGGAAGGGACAGGGGGGTACAATGAGCAGTTCTTC,CASSLEGTGGYNEQFF
TRBJ2-7,TRBD1,NA,TRBV5-1,TGCGCCAGCAGCTCACCCGACCAGGGGGATCGGTACTTC,CASSSPDQGDRYF
TRBJ2-5,TRBD2,once,TRBV4-2,TGTGCCAGCAGCCCCGGGGGGGCTCAAGAGACCCAGTACTTC,CASSPGGAQETQYF
TRBJ2-3,TRBD2,once,TRBV5-1,TGCGCCAGCAGCAGGACTAGCGGGGGCACAGATACGCAGTATTTT,CASSRTSGGTDTQYF
TRBJ2-3,TRBD2,NA,TRBV11-2,TGTGCCAGCAGCTCCGGGGGGGACACAGATACGCAGTATTTT,CASSSGGDTDTQYF
TRBJ2-2,TRBD1,NA,TRBV7-2,TGTGCCAGCAGCTTAGCTCGGGATGACAGGGGCCGATTCAACACCGGGGAGCTGTTTTTT,CASSLARDDRGRFNTGELFF
TRBJ2-7,NA,NA,TRBV12-3/TRBV12-4,TGTGCCAGCGCCCCGGTTACGGACGAGCAGTACTTC,CASAPVTDEQYF
TRBJ1-6,TRBD1,NA,TRBV3-1/TRBV3-2,TGTGCCAGCAGCCGGGCCCGGGACAGCGAGTATAATTCACCCCTCCACTTT,CASSRARDSEYNSPLHF
TRBJ1-2,NA,NA,TRBV7-9,TGTGCCAGCAGCTCCGGTAATGCCTATGGCTACACCTTC,CASSSGNAYGYTF
TRBJ1-1,NA,NA,TRBV6-5,TGTGCCAGCAGTTACTCGTATGGCGGGTTGGGCACTGAAGCTTTCTTT,CASSYSYGGLGTEAFF
TRBJ2-3,NA,NA,TRBV9,TGTGCCAGCAGCGTAGCGGGAGGGACAGGGCTCACAGATACGCAGTATTTT,CASSVAGGTGLTDTQYF
TRBJ1-2,TRBD1,once,TRBV5-1,TGCGCCAGCAGCCGTTCCGGGACAGAATATGGCTACACCTTC,CASSRSGTEYGYTF
TRBJ2-3,NA,NA,TRBV3-1/TRBV3-2,TGTGCCAGCAGCCAAGCTGCGGGGAGCACAGATACGCAGTATTTT,CASSQAAGSTDTQYF
TRBJ2-1,TRBD2,NA,TRBV27,TGTGCCAGCAGTCGGGGACTAGCGGGGGGGGACAATGAGCAGTTCTTC,CASSRGLAGGDNEQFF